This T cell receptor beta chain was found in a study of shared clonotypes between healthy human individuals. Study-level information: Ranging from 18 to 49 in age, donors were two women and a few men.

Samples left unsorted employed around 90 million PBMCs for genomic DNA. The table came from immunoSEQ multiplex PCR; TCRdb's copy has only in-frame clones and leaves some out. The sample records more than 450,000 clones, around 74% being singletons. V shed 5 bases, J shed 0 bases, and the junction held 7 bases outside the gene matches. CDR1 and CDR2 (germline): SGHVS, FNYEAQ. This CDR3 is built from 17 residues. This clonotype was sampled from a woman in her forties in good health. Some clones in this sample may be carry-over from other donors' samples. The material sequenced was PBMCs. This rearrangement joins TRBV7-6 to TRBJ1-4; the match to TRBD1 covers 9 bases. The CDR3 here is CASSLGTGSPTNEKLFF. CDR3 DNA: TGTGCCAGCAGCCTAGGGACAGGGAGCCCAACTAATGAAAAACTGTTTTTT.